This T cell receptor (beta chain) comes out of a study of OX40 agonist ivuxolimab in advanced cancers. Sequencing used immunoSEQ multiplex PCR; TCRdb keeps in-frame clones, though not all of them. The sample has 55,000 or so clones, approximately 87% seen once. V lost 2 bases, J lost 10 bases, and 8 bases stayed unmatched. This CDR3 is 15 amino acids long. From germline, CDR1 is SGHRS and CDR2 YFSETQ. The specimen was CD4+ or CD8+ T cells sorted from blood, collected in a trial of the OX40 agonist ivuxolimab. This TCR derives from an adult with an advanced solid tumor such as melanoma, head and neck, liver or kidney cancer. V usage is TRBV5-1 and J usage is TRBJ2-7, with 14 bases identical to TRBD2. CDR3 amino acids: CASSFAVTSGGEQYF. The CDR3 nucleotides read TGCGCCAGCAGCTTTGCGGTGACTAGCGGGGGGGAACAGTACTTC.